The clone carrying this T cell receptor beta chain is judged medium-sized. These data originate in a study of cytomegalovirus exposure and HLA in healthy donors. The PCR ran on 60 Vbeta and 13 Jbeta primers. Using immunoSEQ multiplex PCR, the repertoire was profiled, and TCRdb retains in-frame clones only, with some absent. The table has about 150,000 clones, approximately 81% seen once. Source material: PBMCs. The TCR was taken from a boy aged 2 to 10 in good health and CMV-seronegative.

DNA for the CDR3: TGTGCCAGCAGTGACTCTGGCGGGGCCAACGTCCTGACTTTC. Translating gives CASSDSGGANVLTF. V usage is TRBV6-4 and J usage is TRBJ2-6; D is undetermined. The ends were cut back, 0 bases at V and 4 bases at J, with 4 bases in the middle. The CDR3 has 14 residues. The germline gives CDR1 MRHNA, CDR2 SNTAGT.